This T cell receptor beta chain was documented in a study of blood T cell repertoires in COVID-19. Study as a whole: The analysed material was cDNA or gDNA that came from T cells, B-cell-depleted T cells, or PBMCs.

The CDR3 runs to 16 residues. The germline CDR1 and CDR2 sequences are KGHSH and LQKENI. V lost 0 bases, J lost 2 bases, and 13 bases lay in between. Only in-frame clones appear in the TCRdb table, and some are missing; sequencing was by immunoSEQ multiplex PCR. The table shows about 77,000 clones, with 75% to 85% occurring only once. The chain joins TRBV18 to TRBJ1-1, with D tentatively TRBD1 (6 bases). This receptor was obtained from an older woman with acute or convalescent COVID-19. Sequencing was performed on peripheral blood. CDR3 nucleotide sequence: TGTGCCAGCTCACCACCATACAGGGATTTCAACACTGAAGCTTTCTTT. The encoded protein is CASSPPYRDFNTEAFF.